These T cell receptor beta chains were read from a single sample in a study of blood T cell repertoires in COVID-19. Repertoires were generated with immunoSEQ multiplex PCR, while TCRdb's copy carries only in-frame clones and drops some. The repertoire has 150,000 or so clones, approximately 79% of them found once; the top ten carry just under 3%. Input material: PBMCs or T cells enriched from blood (not recorded which). The receptors derive from a woman between 45 and 60 years old who had recovered from COVID-19. Each CDR3 is given with its conserved first and last residue. D genes are given only for firm matches. Not every row has a clone size; where given, it reads once, few, many or a size class.

V gene: TRBV7-9; J gene: TRBJ2-5; D gene: -; CDR3 length: 13; clone size: few; CDR3 DNA: TGTGCCAGCAGCCCAGGGTGGGTCGAGACCCAGTACTTC; CDR3 protein: CASSPGWVETQYF
V gene: TRBV2; J gene: TRBJ2-5; D gene: TRBD2; CDR3 length: 13; clone size: -; CDR3 DNA: TGTGCCAGCAATCTAGCGGGCCAAGAGACCCAGTACTTC; CDR3 protein: CASNLAGQETQYF
V gene: TRBV7-8; J gene: TRBJ2-6; D gene: -; CDR3 length: 16; clone size: -; CDR3 DNA: TGTGCCAGCAGACGGCCTCTGCGGGCGGGGGCCAACGTCCTGACTTTC; CDR3 protein: CASRRPLRAGANVLTF
V gene: TRBV9; J gene: TRBJ1-3; D gene: -; CDR3 length: 15; clone size: -; CDR3 DNA: TGTGCCAGCAGCGCTTCCGGGACTTCTGGAAACACCATATATTTT; CDR3 protein: CASSASGTSGNTIYF
V gene: TRBV6-5; J gene: TRBJ2-5; D gene: -; CDR3 length: 15; clone size: -; CDR3 DNA: TGTGCCAGCAGCTCTGGTTTAGGACAGCAAGAGACCCAGTACTTC; CDR3 protein: CASSSGLGQQETQYF
V gene: TRBV7-8; J gene: TRBJ1-4; D gene: -; CDR3 length: 17; clone size: -; CDR3 DNA: TGTGCCAGCAGCTTTTTGACGGGACTGACAACTAATGAAAAACTGTTTTTT; CDR3 protein: CASSFLTGLTTNEKLFF
V gene: TRBV27; J gene: TRBJ2-1; D gene: TRBD2; CDR3 length: 14; clone size: -; CDR3 DNA: TGTGCCAGCAGTTTACGCACGACTAGCGGAGGGGAGTTCTTC; CDR3 protein: CASSLRTTSGGEFF
V gene: TRBV5-1; J gene: TRBJ2-3; D gene: TRBD1; CDR3 length: 15; clone size: -; CDR3 DNA: TGCGCCAGCAAAATGGGGGGACAGGGGGCAGATACGCAGTATTTT; CDR3 protein: CASKMGGQGADTQYF
V gene: TRBV3-1/TRBV3-2; J gene: TRBJ1-1; D gene: -; CDR3 length: 17; clone size: -; CDR3 DNA: TGTGCCAGCAGCCAAGCGGGTCTAACGGAAAGGAACACTGAAGCTTTCTTT; CDR3 protein: CASSQAGLTERNTEAFF
V gene: TRBV5-1; J gene: TRBJ2-1; D gene: TRBD1; CDR3 length: 14; clone size: -; CDR3 DNA: TGCGCCAGCACCCTCCCGACAGGGGGTGGTGAGCAGTTCTTC; CDR3 protein: CASTLPTGGGEQFF
V gene: TRBV4-2; J gene: TRBJ1-3; D gene: -; CDR3 length: 15; clone size: few; CDR3 DNA: TGTGCCAGCAGCCAAGGTGGCGGACACGGAAACACCATATATTTT; CDR3 protein: CASSQGGGHGNTIYF
V gene: TRBV28; J gene: TRBJ2-7; D gene: TRBD1; CDR3 length: 16; clone size: -; CDR3 DNA: TGTGCCAGCAGTTCCCACAGGGGGCGCAGTCCCTACGAGCAGTACTTC; CDR3 protein: CASSSHRGRSPYEQYF
V gene: TRBV5-8; J gene: TRBJ2-7; D gene: -; CDR3 length: 18; clone size: -; CDR3 DNA: TGTGCCAGCAGCTTCCATATAAGGGGAAGTAATAGCTCCTACGAGCAGTACTTC; CDR3 protein: CASSFHIRGSNSSYEQYF
V gene: TRBV6-5; J gene: TRBJ1-5; D gene: -; CDR3 length: 12; clone size: many; CDR3 DNA: TGTGCCAGCAGTCTAACAGGGAAGGCTTGGCATTTT; CDR3 protein: CASSLTGKAWHF
V gene: TRBV5-5; J gene: TRBJ1-5; D gene: -; CDR3 length: 16; clone size: -; CDR3 DNA: TGTGCCAGCAGCTTGGCGGGGGGAATAATCAATCAGCCCCAGCATTTT; CDR3 protein: CASSLAGGIINQPQHF
V gene: TRBV28; J gene: TRBJ1-3; D gene: -; CDR3 length: 14; clone size: few; CDR3 DNA: TGTGCCAGTTTCGACTCCGTCTCTGGAAACACCATATATTTT; CDR3 protein: CASFDSVSGNTIYF
V gene: TRBV9; J gene: TRBJ2-3; D gene: -; CDR3 length: 14; clone size: -; CDR3 DNA: TGTGCCAGCAGCGCAACAATCCCAGGGGATACGCAGTATTTT; CDR3 protein: CASSATIPGDTQYF
V gene: TRBV29-1; J gene: TRBJ2-7; D gene: -; CDR3 length: 8; clone size: -; CDR3 DNA: TGCAGCGCCGACTCCGGGAACTTC; CDR3 protein: CSADSGNF
V gene: TRBV4-2; J gene: TRBJ2-3; D gene: TRBD2; CDR3 length: 17; clone size: -; CDR3 DNA: TGTGCCAGCAGCCGTAGGTGGGGCGGGGGGACGGAAGATACGCAGTATTTT; CDR3 protein: CASSRRWGGGTEDTQYF
V gene: TRBV12-5; J gene: TRBJ2-1; D gene: -; CDR3 length: 15; clone size: few; CDR3 DNA: TGTGCTAGTGCCCCTGGACTTCAAACCTACAATGAGCAGTTCTTC; CDR3 protein: CASAPGLQTYNEQFF
V gene: TRBV5-1; J gene: TRBJ1-6; D gene: TRBD1; CDR3 length: 15; clone size: -; CDR3 DNA: TGCGCCAGCCGGGAGACAGGGGCCTATAATTCACCCCTCCACTTT; CDR3 protein: CASRETGAYNSPLHF
V gene: TRBV7-3; J gene: TRBJ1-1; D gene: -; CDR3 length: 13; clone size: -; CDR3 DNA: TGTGCCAGCAGCCTTGGCAAGAACACTGAAGCTTTCTTT; CDR3 protein: CASSLGKNTEAFF
V gene: TRBV9; J gene: TRBJ2-3; D gene: TRBD2; CDR3 length: 18; clone size: -; CDR3 DNA: TGTGCCAGCAGCGTAGCTACCGGGACTAGCGGGAGTCTGGATACGCAGTATTTT; CDR3 protein: CASSVATGTSGSLDTQYF
V gene: TRBV24-1; J gene: TRBJ2-7; D gene: -; CDR3 length: 13; clone size: -; CDR3 DNA: TGTGCCACCAGTGAGGGGGCCACCTACGAGCAGTACTTC; CDR3 protein: CATSEGATYEQYF
V gene: TRBV19; J gene: TRBJ1-2; D gene: -; CDR3 length: 16; clone size: -; CDR3 DNA: TGTGCCAGTAGTACCATAGGGGAACAGGGCCTTGGTGGCTACACCTTC; CDR3 protein: CASSTIGEQGLGGYTF
V gene: TRBV15; J gene: TRBJ2-7; D gene: TRBD2; CDR3 length: 17; clone size: -; CDR3 DNA: TGTGCCACCAGCAGAGATTCGGGGAGGCGGGAGTTTTACGAGCAGTACTTC; CDR3 protein: CATSRDSGRREFYEQYF
V gene: TRBV4-2; J gene: TRBJ2-3; D gene: -; CDR3 length: 17; clone size: -; CDR3 DNA: TGTGCCAGCAGCCAAACTAGCGTGGGGGGCGTTGAAGATACGCAGTATTTT; CDR3 protein: CASSQTSVGGVEDTQYF
V gene: TRBV11-3; J gene: TRBJ2-3; D gene: TRBD2; CDR3 length: 16; clone size: -; CDR3 DNA: TGTGCCAGCAGCTTAGGGGACTACGCTGCCACAGATACGCAGTATTTT; CDR3 protein: CASSLGDYAATDTQYF
V gene: TRBV27; J gene: TRBJ1-5; D gene: TRBD1; CDR3 length: 16; clone size: few; CDR3 DNA: TGTGCCAGCAGTTCCCGACAGGGCGGGGGCAATCAGCCCCAGCATTTT; CDR3 protein: CASSSRQGGGNQPQHF
V gene: TRBV6-5; J gene: TRBJ1-2; D gene: -; CDR3 length: 15; clone size: once; CDR3 DNA: TGTGCCAGCAGTTATTCGGCGGGGGCTAACTATGGCTACACCTTC; CDR3 protein: CASSYSAGANYGYTF
V gene: TRBV7-9; J gene: TRBJ2-3; D gene: TRBD2; CDR3 length: 16; clone size: -; CDR3 DNA: TGTGCCAGCCGCTGGGTCGGGGGGGCCGGAACAGATACGCAGTATTTT; CDR3 protein: CASRWVGGAGTDTQYF
V gene: TRBV3-1/TRBV3-2; J gene: TRBJ1-2; D gene: -; CDR3 length: 14; clone size: -; CDR3 DNA: TGTGCCAGCAGCCAAGTTGCGGCGAACTATGGCTACACCTTC; CDR3 protein: CASSQVAANYGYTF
V gene: TRBV7-8; J gene: TRBJ1-1; D gene: TRBD1; CDR3 length: 14; clone size: -; CDR3 DNA: TGTGCCAGCAGCAGAGCCAGGGGGGTCACTGAAGCTTTCTTT; CDR3 protein: CASSRARGVTEAFF
V gene: TRBV25-1; J gene: TRBJ2-1; D gene: TRBD2; CDR3 length: 18; clone size: -; CDR3 DNA: TGTGCCAGCAGTGAACCCTGGCTGGCGGGAGGATTGGGGAATGAGCAGTTCTTC; CDR3 protein: CASSEPWLAGGLGNEQFF
V gene: TRBV5-1; J gene: TRBJ2-7; D gene: TRBD1; CDR3 length: 15; clone size: -; CDR3 DNA: TGCGCCAGCAGCTTGATCGACAGGGTGTCCTACGAGCAGTACTTC; CDR3 protein: CASSLIDRVSYEQYF
V gene: TRBV5-1; J gene: TRBJ1-1; D gene: -; CDR3 length: 13; clone size: -; CDR3 DNA: TGCGCCAGCAGCTTGGATCAGAACACTGAAGCTTTCTTT; CDR3 protein: CASSLDQNTEAFF
V gene: TRBV10-3; J gene: TRBJ2-2; D gene: TRBD1; CDR3 length: 14; clone size: -; CDR3 DNA: TGTGCCATCAGTGATCTGGGACAGACCGGGGAGCTGTTTTTT; CDR3 protein: CAISDLGQTGELFF
V gene: TRBV11-2; J gene: TRBJ1-6; D gene: -; CDR3 length: 15; clone size: few; CDR3 DNA: TGTGCCAGCCGGGCCAGGGCATTCTATAATTCACCCCTCCACTTT; CDR3 protein: CASRARAFYNSPLHF
V gene: TRBV10-2; J gene: TRBJ2-1; D gene: TRBD1; CDR3 length: 15; clone size: -; CDR3 DNA: TGCGCCAGCAGTTCCACTGGGACAGGCAGCAATGAGCAGTTCTTC; CDR3 protein: CASSSTGTGSNEQFF
V gene: TRBV28; J gene: TRBJ1-2; D gene: -; CDR3 length: 16; clone size: -; CDR3 DNA: TGTGCCAGCACCCGCCCCATCGCGAAGAGAAACTATGGCTACACCTTC; CDR3 protein: CASTRPIAKRNYGYTF
V gene: TRBV6-1; J gene: TRBJ1-1; D gene: TRBD1; CDR3 length: 16; clone size: -; CDR3 DNA: TGTGCCAGCAGTGTTACAGGGGGCGCGGCAAGAACTGAAGCTTTCTTT; CDR3 protein: CASSVTGGAARTEAFF
V gene: TRBV2; J gene: TRBJ2-7; D gene: -; CDR3 length: 14; clone size: -; CDR3 DNA: TGTGCCAGCAGTGTTCGACAGAGCTCCTACGAGCAGTACTTC; CDR3 protein: CASSVRQSSYEQYF
V gene: TRBV19; J gene: TRBJ1-5; D gene: TRBD1; CDR3 length: 17; clone size: -; CDR3 DNA: TGTGCCAGTAGTATAGGTTTCGCGACAGGGCAGGGTCAGCCCCAGCATTTT; CDR3 protein: CASSIGFATGQGQPQHF
V gene: TRBV11-2; J gene: TRBJ2-5; D gene: TRBD2; CDR3 length: 14; clone size: -; CDR3 DNA: TGTGCCAGCAGCTTAGCTAGCGGACAAGAGACCCAGTACTTC; CDR3 protein: CASSLASGQETQYF
V gene: TRBV7-2; J gene: TRBJ2-1; D gene: TRBD2; CDR3 length: 18; clone size: once; CDR3 DNA: TGTGCCAGCAGCGCCGGGACTAGCGGCAAAAGGACCTACAATGAGCAGTTCTTC; CDR3 protein: CASSAGTSGKRTYNEQFF
V gene: TRBV19; J gene: TRBJ2-7; D gene: -; CDR3 length: 14; clone size: -; CDR3 DNA: TGTGCCAGTAGTACTAGCCTTAACTCCTACGAGCAGTACTTC; CDR3 protein: CASSTSLNSYEQYF
V gene: TRBV28; J gene: TRBJ2-7; D gene: TRBD2; CDR3 length: 14; clone size: -; CDR3 DNA: TGTGCCAGCATCCCAGGACTAGATGCTTACGAGCAGTACTTC; CDR3 protein: CASIPGLDAYEQYF
V gene: TRBV5-1; J gene: TRBJ2-7; D gene: TRBD1; CDR3 length: 14; clone size: -; CDR3 DNA: TGCGCCAGCAGCTTTAGTGACAGGGCAAGCGGGCAGTACTTC; CDR3 protein: CASSFSDRASGQYF
V gene: TRBV30; J gene: TRBJ1-2; D gene: -; CDR3 length: 14; clone size: -; CDR3 DNA: TGTGCCTGGAGGCTGCGGGGGGGTGCGCAGGGCTACACCTTC; CDR3 protein: CAWRLRGGAQGYTF
V gene: TRBV6-5; J gene: TRBJ1-1; D gene: TRBD1; CDR3 length: 13; clone size: -; CDR3 DNA: TGTGCCAGCAGAGGACAGGGGATCACTGAAGCTTTCTTT; CDR3 protein: CASRGQGITEAFF
V gene: TRBV2; J gene: TRBJ1-1; D gene: -; CDR3 length: 14; clone size: -; CDR3 DNA: TGTGCCAGCAGTGAGTATGGCGGCGGGGACGAAGCTTTCTTT; CDR3 protein: CASSEYGGGDEAFF
V gene: TRBV21-1; J gene: TRBJ1-1; D gene: -; CDR3 length: 16; clone size: -; CDR3 DNA: TGTGCCAGCCAAGGTGGGCGGGGCGGGACGAACACTGAAGCTTTCTTT; CDR3 protein: CASQGGRGGTNTEAFF